These 20 T cell receptor beta chains were all obtained from the same sample, sequenced in a study of blood T cell repertoires in COVID-19. The protocol was immunoSEQ multiplex PCR, while the TCRdb copy is restricted to in-frame clones and leaves out a portion. The sample consists of about 240,000 clones, approximately 86% of them appearing once. The sample comprised PBMCs or T cells enriched from blood (not recorded which). The origin of the receptors is a middle-aged woman with acute COVID-19.

This chain joins TRBV11-3 and TRBJ2-1, with TRBD2 as a possible D gene (5 bases). CDR3 length: 15 residues. Germline-derived CDR1 and CDR2 are SGHNT and YENEEA. The V end lost 5 bases, the J end lost 2 bases, and 13 bases lay between the germline ends. CDR3 DNA: TGTGCCAGCAGCCCCAGAGGGAGTACCTACAATGAGCAGTTCTTC. Protein: CASSPRGSTYNEQFF.

The gene calls are TRBV12-3 or TRBV12-4 and TRBJ2-7; D is perhaps TRBD1 (6 bases). This CDR3 spans 13 amino acids. Trimming took off 6 bases at V and 5 bases at J, with 14 bases between the two ends. The CDR3 loop reads CASRERNRDEQYF. The CDR3, as DNA: TGTGCCAGCAGGGAGAGGAACAGGGACGAGCAGTACTTC.

V and J are TRBV3-1 (or the pseudogene TRBV3-2) and TRBJ1-2, with 8 bases aligning to TRBD1. Germline assignment: CDR1 LGHDT and CDR2 YNNKEL (reference sequence). The CDR3 runs 15 residues. Losses at the gene ends were 2 bases for V and 6 bases for J; bases not matched to a gene: 8. The CDR3 sequence is CASSQPAGGTDGYTF. CDR3 sequence (DNA): TGTGCCAGCAGCCAACCTGCAGGGGGCACGGATGGCTACACCTTC.

The chain uses TRBV12-3 or TRBV12-4 and TRBJ2-7; TRBD2 matches at 9 bases. The CDR3 covers 13 residues. Trimming cost V 4 bases and J 2 bases; bases outside gene matches: 0. The CDR3 bases are TGTGCCAGCAGTTCTAGCGGGGCCTACGAGCAGTACTTC. Translation: CASSSSGAYEQYF.

The genes are TRBV30 and TRBJ2-3; 8 nucleotides match TRBD2. Germline trimming cut 0 bases from V and 3 bases from J; bases unmatched to any gene: 2. Per germline, CDR1 GTSNPN and CDR2 SVGIG (reference sequence). The CDR3 is 14 residues long. This CDR3 reads CAWSVRGGTDTQYF. The DNA of the CDR3 is TGTGCCTGGAGTGTACGGGGGGGTACAGATACGCAGTATTTT.

The chain links TRBV11-2 to TRBJ1-2; D perhaps matches TRBD1 (6 bases). V shed 6 bases and J shed 0 bases, with 23 bases lying between them. This CDR3 has 18 amino acids. CDR1 is SGHAT, CDR2 FQNNGV, per germline. The CDR3 coding sequence is TGTGCCAGCAGACCTATACAGGGAGGGACTGGTACTAACTATGGCTACACCTTC. Protein product: CASRPIQGGTGTNYGYTF.

J is TRBJ2-1 and V is TRBV5-4; 13 bases align to TRBD2. The germline CDR1 and CDR2 sequences are SGHNT and YYREEE (reference sequence). The V and J ends lost 7 bases and 9 bases, in that order; junction bases with no gene match: 7. This CDR3 has 14 amino acids. As DNA, the CDR3 is TGTGCCAGCGCCGGACTAGCGGGAGAAGTTGAGCAGTTCTTC. This codes for CASAGLAGEVEQFF.

This chain uses TRBV6-5 with TRBJ1-6; the D gene is possibly TRBD1 (6 bases). From germline, CDR1 is MNHEY and CDR2 SVGAGI. The CDR3 consists of 16 residues. The V gene lost 4 bases and the J gene lost 0 bases, with 10 bases spanning the gap. CDR3 sequence reads: CASSSTGSSYNSPLHF. CDR3 sequence (DNA): TGTGCCAGCAGTTCGACAGGTAGCTCCTATAATTCACCCCTCCACTTT.

This clone has just one count. The J gene is TRBJ2-5, the V gene TRBV14; D is undetermined. V lost 3 bases, J lost 5 bases, and 10 bases lay in between. Germline-derived CDR1 and CDR2 are SGHDN and FVKESK. The CDR3 extends over 13 amino acids. This chain's CDR3 is CASSQSGSETQYF. The CDR3 DNA is TGTGCCAGCAGCCAGTCCGGGTCCGAGACCCAGTACTTC.

The chain is built from TRBV11-3 and TRBJ2-1, with 10 bases aligning to TRBD2. This CDR3 comprises 18 residues. The junction had 8 bases not matched to a gene; V was cut back by 1 base and J by 2 bases. CDR1 is SGHNT, CDR2 YENEEA, per germline. The CDR3 bases are TGTGCCAGCAGCTTAGGAGGGGTAGGACTAGCGGCCTACAATGAGCAGTTCTTC. Translated: CASSLGGVGLAAYNEQFF.

The CDR3 DNA sequence: TGCGCCAGCAGCCAACGGAAGGAACTAGCGGGGCAAGAGACCCAGTACTTC. Translating it yields CASSQRKELAGQETQYF. This rearrangement joins TRBV4-1 to TRBJ2-5, with 10 bases that match TRBD2. The V gene's germline CDR1 is MGHRA and CDR2 YSYEKL. The CDR3 is made up of 17 amino acids. The V gene end was trimmed by 2 bases and the J gene end by 2 bases; junction bases not matched to a gene: 8.

This chain joins TRBV29-1 and TRBJ2-1; TRBD2 aligns across 7 bases. Per germline, CDR1 SQVTM and CDR2 ANQGSEA. The CDR3 is made up of 10 amino acids. Losses at the gene ends were 6 bases for V and 14 bases for J; bases not matched to a gene: 7. In nucleotides, the CDR3 is TGCAGCGTCCGGGAGGAAAAGGAGTTCTTC. Its translation is CSVREEKEFF.

The V gene is TRBV27, the J gene TRBJ2-1, with TRBD2 identical over 12 bases. V dropped 5 bases and J dropped 9; count of bases not matched to a gene: 8. The germline gives CDR1 MNHEY, CDR2 SMNVEV (reference sequence). The CDR3 covers 15 residues. CDR3 sequence (DNA): TGTGCCAGCAGTCTAGGACTAGCGGGGCAGGTTGAGCAGTTCTTC. Translation: CASSLGLAGQVEQFF.

This chain links TRBV19 with TRBJ1-2; 8 bases align to TRBD1. The CDR3 is 15 residues long. V shed 4 bases, J shed 6 bases, and the junction held 10 bases outside the gene matches. CDR1 and CDR2 (germline): LNHDA, SQIVND (reference sequence). The CDR3 nucleotides are TGTGCCAGTAGTAGGGGAGCAGGGGGCGCCGATGGCTACACCTTC. Translation gives CASSRGAGGADGYTF.

The chain recombines TRBV7-2 with TRBJ1-1; no clear D. Germline CDR1 reads SGHTA; CDR2 reads FQGNSA. The V and J ends lost 2 bases and 2 bases respectively, with 12 bases between them. This CDR3 region has 15 residues. The CDR3 loop reads CASSLKAEGNTEAFF. The CDR3 nucleotides are TGTGCCAGCAGCTTAAAGGCAGAGGGAAACACTGAAGCTTTCTTT.

Only one count was recorded for this clone. V is TRBV2 and J is TRBJ2-1; 13 positions agree with TRBD2. The CDR3 is 19 amino acids. V was pared by 2 bases and J by 8 bases, with 15 bases of the junction left unmatched. Germline CDR1 and CDR2: SNHLY and FYNNEI. The DNA for the CDR3 is TGTGCCAGCAGTGAAATTGGACTAGCGGGAGCTCCCCTCCTCGATGAGCAGTTCTTC. It translates to CASSEIGLAGAPLLDEQFF.

The sample holds a few counts of this clone. The chain is built from TRBV5-5 and TRBJ1-4; D remains ambiguous. Germline CDR1 is SGHKS and CDR2 is YYEKEE (reference sequence). Trimming removed 0 bases at V and 4 bases at J, with 4 bases between. This CDR3 region has 13 residues. The chain's CDR3 is CASSLGLNEKLFF. The CDR3 DNA reads as TGTGCCAGCAGCTTGGGACTTAATGAAAAACTGTTTTTT. The full variable domain, in which reference TRBV5-5 and TRBJ1-4 provide the parts outside the CDR3, is DAGVTQSPTHLIKTRGQQVTLRCSPISGHKSVSWYQQVLGQGPQFIFQYYEKEERGRGNFPDRFSARQFPNYSSELNVNALLLGDSALYLCASSLGLNEKLFFGSGTQLSVL.

This chain's CDR3 is CASSYQGRNTEAFF. For the CDR3, the DNA is TGTGCCAGCAGTTACCAGGGGAGAAACACTGAAGCTTTCTTT. The chain carries TRBV6-5 and TRBJ1-1; the D gene is possibly TRBD1 (6 bases). Germline V lookup: CDR1 MNHEY, CDR2 SVGAGI. This CDR3 has 14 amino acids. Trimming removed 2 bases from V and 2 bases from J, with 9 bases in between.

This chain links TRBV5-1 with TRBJ1-4; 8 bases map to TRBD1. Unmatched junction bases numbered 0, after V lost 4 bases and J lost 1 base. Germline V lookup: CDR1 SGHRS, CDR2 YFSETQ. This CDR3 is 14 amino acids long. For the CDR3, the DNA is TGCGCCAGCAGCGGACAGGGAACTAATGAAAAACTGTTTTTT. It specifies CASSGQGTNEKLFF.

This chain connects TRBV7-9 to TRBJ1-2; 10 bases map to TRBD1. This CDR3 is built from 18 residues. The junction had 12 bases not matched to a gene; V was cut back by 1 base and J by 4 bases. In germline, CDR1 is SEHNR, CDR2 FQNEAQ (reference sequence). The CDR3 protein is CASSLETGGYESGYGYTF. In nucleotides, the CDR3 is TGTGCCAGCAGCTTAGAGACAGGGGGCTATGAGTCGGGCTATGGCTACACCTTC.